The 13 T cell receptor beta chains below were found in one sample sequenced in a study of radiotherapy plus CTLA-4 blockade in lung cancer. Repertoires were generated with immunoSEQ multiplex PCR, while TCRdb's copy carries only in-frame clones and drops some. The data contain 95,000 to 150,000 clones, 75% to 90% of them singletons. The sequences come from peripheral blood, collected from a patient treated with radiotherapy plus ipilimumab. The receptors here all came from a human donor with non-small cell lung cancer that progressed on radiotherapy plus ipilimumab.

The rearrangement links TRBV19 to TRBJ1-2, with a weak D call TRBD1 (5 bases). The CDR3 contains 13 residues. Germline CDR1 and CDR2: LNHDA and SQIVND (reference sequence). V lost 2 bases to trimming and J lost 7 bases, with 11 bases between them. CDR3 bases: TGTGCCAGTAGTATACGTGGGGCGTTTGGCTACACCTTC. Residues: CASSIRGAFGYTF.

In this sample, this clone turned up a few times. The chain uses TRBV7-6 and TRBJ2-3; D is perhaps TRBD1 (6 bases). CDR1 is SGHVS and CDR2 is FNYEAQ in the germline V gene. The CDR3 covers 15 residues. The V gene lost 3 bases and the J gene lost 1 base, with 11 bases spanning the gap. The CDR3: CASSFDPGGTDTQYF. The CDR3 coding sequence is TGTGCCAGCAGCTTCGACCCAGGGGGCACAGATACGCAGTATTTT.

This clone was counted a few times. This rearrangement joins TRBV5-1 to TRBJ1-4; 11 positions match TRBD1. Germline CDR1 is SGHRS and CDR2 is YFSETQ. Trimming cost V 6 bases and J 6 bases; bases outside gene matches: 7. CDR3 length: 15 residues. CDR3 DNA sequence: TGCGCCAGCAAGATCGCGGGACAGGGGGATGAAAAACTGTTTTTT. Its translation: CASKIAGQGDEKLFF. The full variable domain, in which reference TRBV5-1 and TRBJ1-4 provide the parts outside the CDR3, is KAGVTQTPRYLIKTRGQQVTLSCSPISGHRSVSWYQQTPGQGLQFLFEYFSETQRNKGNFPGRFSGRQFSNSRSEMNVSTLELGDSALYLCASKIAGQGDEKLFFGSGTQLSVL.

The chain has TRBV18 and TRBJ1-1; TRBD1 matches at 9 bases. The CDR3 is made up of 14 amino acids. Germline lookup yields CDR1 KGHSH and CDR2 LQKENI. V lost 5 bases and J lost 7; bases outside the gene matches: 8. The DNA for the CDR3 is TGTGCCAGCTCATTGGGACAGGGCTATGATGAAGCTTTCTTT. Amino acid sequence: CASSLGQGYDEAFF.

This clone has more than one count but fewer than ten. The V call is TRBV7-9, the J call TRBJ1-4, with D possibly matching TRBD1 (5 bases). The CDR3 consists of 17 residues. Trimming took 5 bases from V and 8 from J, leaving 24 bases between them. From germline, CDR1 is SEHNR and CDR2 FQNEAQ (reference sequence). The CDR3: CASSLRNDGGFGEKLFF. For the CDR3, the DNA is TGTGCCAGCAGCCTAAGGAATGATGGGGGATTCGGGGAAAAACTGTTTTTT.

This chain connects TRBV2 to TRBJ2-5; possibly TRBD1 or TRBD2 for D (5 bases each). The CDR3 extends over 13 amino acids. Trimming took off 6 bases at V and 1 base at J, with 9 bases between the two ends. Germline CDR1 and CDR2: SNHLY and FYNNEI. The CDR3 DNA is TGTGCCAGCAGGGCAGGGACCCAAGAGACCCAGTACTTC. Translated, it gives CASRAGTQETQYF.

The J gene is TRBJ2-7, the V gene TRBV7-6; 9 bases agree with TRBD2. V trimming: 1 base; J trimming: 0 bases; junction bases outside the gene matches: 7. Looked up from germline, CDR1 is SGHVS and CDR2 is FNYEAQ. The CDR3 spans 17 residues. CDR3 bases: TGTGCCAGCAGCTTAGGAGGTAGACTAGCGGCCTCCTACGAGCAGTACTTC. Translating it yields CASSLGGRLAASYEQYF.

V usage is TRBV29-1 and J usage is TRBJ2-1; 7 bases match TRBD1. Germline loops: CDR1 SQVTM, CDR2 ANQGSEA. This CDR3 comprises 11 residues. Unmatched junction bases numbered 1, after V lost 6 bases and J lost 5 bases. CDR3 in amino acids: CSVTGDNEQFF. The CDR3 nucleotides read TGCAGCGTCACAGGGGACAATGAGCAGTTCTTC.

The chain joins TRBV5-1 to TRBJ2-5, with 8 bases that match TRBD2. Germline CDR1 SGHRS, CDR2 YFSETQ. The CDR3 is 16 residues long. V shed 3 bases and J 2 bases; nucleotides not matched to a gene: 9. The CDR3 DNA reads TGCGCCAGCAGCTCGACCACCGGGACTAGACAAGAGACCCAGTACTTC. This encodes CASSSTTGTRQETQYF.

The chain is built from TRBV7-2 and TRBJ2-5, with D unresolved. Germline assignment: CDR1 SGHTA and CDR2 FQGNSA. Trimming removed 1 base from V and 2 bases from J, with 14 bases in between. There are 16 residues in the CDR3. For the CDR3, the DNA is TGTGCCAGCAGCTTAGTCTCCACCCGCAAGCAAGAGACCCAGTACTTC. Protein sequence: CASSLVSTRKQETQYF.

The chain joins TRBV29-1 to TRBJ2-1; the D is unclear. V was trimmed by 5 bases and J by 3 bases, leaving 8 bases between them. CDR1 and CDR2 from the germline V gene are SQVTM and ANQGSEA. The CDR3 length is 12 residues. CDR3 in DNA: TGCAGCGTTTCGGCTCTCTACAATGAGCAGTTCTTC. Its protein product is CSVSALYNEQFF.

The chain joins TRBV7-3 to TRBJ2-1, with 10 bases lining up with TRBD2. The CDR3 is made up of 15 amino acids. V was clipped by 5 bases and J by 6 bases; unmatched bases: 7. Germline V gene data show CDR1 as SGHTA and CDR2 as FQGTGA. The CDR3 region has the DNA TGTGCCAGCAGCCACTTACTAGCGGGGACCAATGAGCAGTTCTTC. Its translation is CASSHLLAGTNEQFF.

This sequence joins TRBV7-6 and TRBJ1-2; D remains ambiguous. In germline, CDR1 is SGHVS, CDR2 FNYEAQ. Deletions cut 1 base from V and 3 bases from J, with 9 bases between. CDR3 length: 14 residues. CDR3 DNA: TGTGCCAGCAGCTTAGGGCTTGTCGACTATGGCTACACCTTC. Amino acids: CASSLGLVDYGYTF.